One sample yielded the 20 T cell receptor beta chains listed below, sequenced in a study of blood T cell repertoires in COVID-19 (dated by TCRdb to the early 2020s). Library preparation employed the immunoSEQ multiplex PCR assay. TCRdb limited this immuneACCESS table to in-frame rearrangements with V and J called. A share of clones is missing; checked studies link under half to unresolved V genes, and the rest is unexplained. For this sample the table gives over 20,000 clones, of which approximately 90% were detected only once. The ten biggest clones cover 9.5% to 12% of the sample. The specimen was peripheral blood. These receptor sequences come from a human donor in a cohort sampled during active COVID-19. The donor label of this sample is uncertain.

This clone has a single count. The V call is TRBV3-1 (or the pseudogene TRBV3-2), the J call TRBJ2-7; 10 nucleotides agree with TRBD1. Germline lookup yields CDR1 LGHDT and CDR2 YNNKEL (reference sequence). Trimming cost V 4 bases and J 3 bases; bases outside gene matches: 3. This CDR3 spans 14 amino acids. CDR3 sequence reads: CASSLRTGGYEQYF. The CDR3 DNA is TGTGCCAGCAGCCTGAGGACAGGGGGCTACGAGCAGTACTTC.

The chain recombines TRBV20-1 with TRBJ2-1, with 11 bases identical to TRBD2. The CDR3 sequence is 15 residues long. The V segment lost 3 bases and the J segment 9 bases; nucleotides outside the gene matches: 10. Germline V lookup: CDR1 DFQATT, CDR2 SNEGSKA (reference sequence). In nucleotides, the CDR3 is TGCAGTGCTAGTCCCACTAGCGGGAGTACCGGTGAGCAGTTCTTC. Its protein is CSASPTSGSTGEQFF.

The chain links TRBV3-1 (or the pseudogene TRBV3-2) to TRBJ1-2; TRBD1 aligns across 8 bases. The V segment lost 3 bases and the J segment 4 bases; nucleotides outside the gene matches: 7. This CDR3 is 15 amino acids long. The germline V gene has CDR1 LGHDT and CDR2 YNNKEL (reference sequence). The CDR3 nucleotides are TGTGCCAGCAGCCACCTGACAGGGGCAAGCTATGGCTACACCTTC. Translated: CASSHLTGASYGYTF.

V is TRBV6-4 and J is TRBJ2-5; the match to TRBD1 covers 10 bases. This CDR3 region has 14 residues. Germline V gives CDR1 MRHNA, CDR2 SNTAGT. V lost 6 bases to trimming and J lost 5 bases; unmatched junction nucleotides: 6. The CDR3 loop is CASSADRGSETQYF. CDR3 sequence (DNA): TGTGCCAGCAGCGCGGACAGGGGGTCGGAGACCCAGTACTTC.

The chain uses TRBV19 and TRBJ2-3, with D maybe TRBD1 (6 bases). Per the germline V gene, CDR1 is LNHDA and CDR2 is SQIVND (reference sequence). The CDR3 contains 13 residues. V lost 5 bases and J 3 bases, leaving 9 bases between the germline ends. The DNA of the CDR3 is TGTGCCAGTAGTCTGCAGGGGACAGATACGCAGTATTTT. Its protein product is CASSLQGTDTQYF.

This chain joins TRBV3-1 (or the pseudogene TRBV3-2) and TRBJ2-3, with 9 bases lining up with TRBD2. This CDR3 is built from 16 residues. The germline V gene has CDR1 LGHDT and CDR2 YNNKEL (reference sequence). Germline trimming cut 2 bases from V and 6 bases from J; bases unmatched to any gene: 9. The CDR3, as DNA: TGTGCCAGCAGCCAAACCCTAGCGGGGACGCGGGATACGCAGTATTTT. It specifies CASSQTLAGTRDTQYF.

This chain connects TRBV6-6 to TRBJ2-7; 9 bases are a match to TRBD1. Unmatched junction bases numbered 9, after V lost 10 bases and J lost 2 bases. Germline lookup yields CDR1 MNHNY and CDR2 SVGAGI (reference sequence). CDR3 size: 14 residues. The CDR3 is CATSPGQGTYEQYF. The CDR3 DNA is TGTGCCACCTCTCCGGGACAGGGCACCTACGAGCAGTACTTC.

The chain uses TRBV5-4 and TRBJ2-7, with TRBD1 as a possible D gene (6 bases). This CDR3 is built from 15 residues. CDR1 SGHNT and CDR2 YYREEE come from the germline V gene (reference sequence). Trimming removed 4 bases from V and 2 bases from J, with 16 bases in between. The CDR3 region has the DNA TGTGCCAGCAGCGAGTACAGGGAATCAGCCTACGAGCAGTACTTC. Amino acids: CASSEYRESAYEQYF.

For the CDR3, the DNA is TGTGCCAGCAGCTTTAAAGCGGGAGGCCTCCAAGAGACCCAGTACTTC. This encodes CASSFKAGGLQETQYF. The gene calls are TRBV11-2 and TRBJ2-5, with TRBD2 identical over 9 bases. Germline lookup yields CDR1 SGHAT and CDR2 FQNNGV. Unmatched junction bases numbered 6, after V lost 3 bases and J lost 1 base. The CDR3 contains 16 residues.

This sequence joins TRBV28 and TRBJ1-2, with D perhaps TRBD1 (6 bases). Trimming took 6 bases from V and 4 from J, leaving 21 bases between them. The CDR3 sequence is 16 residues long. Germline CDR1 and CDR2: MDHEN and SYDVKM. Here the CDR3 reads CASSRPRGRQLYGYTF. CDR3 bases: TGTGCCAGCAGCAGACCCAGGGGACGGCAGCTCTATGGCTACACCTTC.

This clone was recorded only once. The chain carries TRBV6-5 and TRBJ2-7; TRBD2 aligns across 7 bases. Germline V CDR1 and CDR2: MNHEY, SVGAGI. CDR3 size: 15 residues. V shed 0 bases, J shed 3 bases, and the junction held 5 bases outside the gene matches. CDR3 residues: CASSYSMGGSYEQYF. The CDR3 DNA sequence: TGTGCCAGCAGTTACTCGATGGGGGGGAGCTACGAGCAGTACTTC.

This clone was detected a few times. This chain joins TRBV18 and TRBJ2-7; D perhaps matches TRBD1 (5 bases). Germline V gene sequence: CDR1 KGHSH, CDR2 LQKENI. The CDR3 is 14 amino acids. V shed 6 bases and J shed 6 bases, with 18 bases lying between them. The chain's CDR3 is CASSATETEAEQYF. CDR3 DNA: TGTGCCAGCTCTGCCACCGAGACAGAGGCCGAGCAGTACTTC.

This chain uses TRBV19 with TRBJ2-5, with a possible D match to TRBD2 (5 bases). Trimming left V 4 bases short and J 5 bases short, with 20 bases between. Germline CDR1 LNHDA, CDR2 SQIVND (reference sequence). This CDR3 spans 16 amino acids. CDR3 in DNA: TGTGCCAGTAGTACCACTAGTTTCGGGCGGAGGGAGACCCAGTACTTC. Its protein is CASSTTSFGRRETQYF.

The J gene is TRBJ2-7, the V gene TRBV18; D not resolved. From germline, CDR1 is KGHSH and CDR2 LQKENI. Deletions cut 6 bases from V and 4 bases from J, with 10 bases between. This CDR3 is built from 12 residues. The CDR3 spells CASSPGRYEQYF. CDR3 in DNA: TGTGCCAGCTCCCCGGGTCGTTACGAGCAGTACTTC. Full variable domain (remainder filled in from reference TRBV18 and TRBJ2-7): NAGVMQNPRHLVRRRGQEARLRCSPMKGHSHVYWYRQLPEEGLKFMVYLQKENIIDESGMPKERFSAEFPKEGPSILRIQQVVRGDSAAYFCASSPGRYEQYFGPGTRLTVT.

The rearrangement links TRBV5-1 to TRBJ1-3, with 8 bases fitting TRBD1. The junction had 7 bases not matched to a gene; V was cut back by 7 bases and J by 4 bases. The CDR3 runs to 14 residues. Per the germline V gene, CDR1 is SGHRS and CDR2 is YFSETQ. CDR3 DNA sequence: TGCGCCAGCGCAGGGGGCGCGACGGGAAACACCATATATTTT. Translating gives CASAGGATGNTIYF.

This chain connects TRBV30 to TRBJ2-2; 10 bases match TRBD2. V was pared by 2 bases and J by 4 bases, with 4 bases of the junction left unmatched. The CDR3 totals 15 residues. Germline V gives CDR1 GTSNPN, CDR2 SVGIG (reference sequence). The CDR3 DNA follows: TGTGCCTGGAGTAGGTCTAGCGGGGGCACCGGGGAGCTGTTTTTT. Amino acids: CAWSRSSGGTGELFF.

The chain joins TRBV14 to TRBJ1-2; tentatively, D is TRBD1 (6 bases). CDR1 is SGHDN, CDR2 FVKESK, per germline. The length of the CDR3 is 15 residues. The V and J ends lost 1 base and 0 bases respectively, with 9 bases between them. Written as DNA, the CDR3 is TGTGCCAGCAGCCAAGTACAGGGTACTAACTATGGCTACACCTTC. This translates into CASSQVQGTNYGYTF.

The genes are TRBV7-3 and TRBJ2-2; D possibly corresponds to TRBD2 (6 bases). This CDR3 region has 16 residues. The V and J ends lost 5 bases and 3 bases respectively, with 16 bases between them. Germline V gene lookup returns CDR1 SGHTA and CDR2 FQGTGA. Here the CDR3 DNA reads TGTGCCAGCAGCAATTCCGGGAGCTTGGACACCGGGGAGCTGTTTTTT. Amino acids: CASSNSGSLDTGELFF.

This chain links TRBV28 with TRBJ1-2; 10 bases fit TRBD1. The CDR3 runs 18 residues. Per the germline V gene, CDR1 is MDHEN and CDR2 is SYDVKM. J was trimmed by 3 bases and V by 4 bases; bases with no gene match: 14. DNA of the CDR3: TGTGCCAGCAGTTCTATTCCAACGACAGGGGGCTTTGACTATGGCTACACCTTC. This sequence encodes CASSSIPTTGGFDYGYTF.

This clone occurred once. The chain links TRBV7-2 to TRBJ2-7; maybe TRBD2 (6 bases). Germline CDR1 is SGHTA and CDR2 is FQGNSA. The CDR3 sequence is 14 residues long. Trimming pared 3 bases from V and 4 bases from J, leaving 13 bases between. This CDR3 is CASSFGPGAYEQYF. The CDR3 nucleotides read TGTGCCAGCAGCTTCGGTCCGGGAGCTTACGAGCAGTACTTC.